The 11 T cell receptor beta chains below come from one sample, sequenced in a study of cytomegalovirus exposure and HLA in healthy donors. The PCR made use of 60 Vbeta and 13 Jbeta primers. Repertoires were generated with immunoSEQ multiplex PCR, while TCRdb's copy carries only in-frame clones and drops some. The sample gives 140,000 or so clones, 75% to 80% of which show up once; about 1.8% is in the top ten. The sample consisted of PBMCs. Receptor source: a woman in her thirties in good health and CMV-seronegative.

The chain links TRBV19 to TRBJ2-7; 9 nucleotides line up with TRBD1. With V trimmed by 5 bases and J by 4 bases, 9 bases remained unmatched. CDR1 is LNHDA, CDR2 SQIVND, per germline (reference sequence). The CDR3 spans 15 residues. The chain's CDR3 is CASSPGTGFLYEQYF. The DNA for the CDR3 is TGTGCCAGTAGTCCCGGGACAGGGTTTTTGTACGAGCAGTACTTC.

This clone was seen only a few times. The rearrangement uses TRBV6-1 and TRBJ2-3; possibly TRBD2 for D (5 bases). There are 14 residues in the CDR3. The germline V gene has CDR1 MNHNS and CDR2 SASEGT. V dropped 6 bases and J dropped 4 bases, with 14 bases sitting between them. CDR3 nucleotide sequence: TGTGCCAGCAGGTTGGATGGAGGCTCAGATACGCAGTATTTT. It codes for CASRLDGGSDTQYF.

The chain recombines TRBV30 with TRBJ1-6; 9 bases agree with TRBD1. The CDR3 runs to 14 residues. From germline, CDR1 is GTSNPN and CDR2 SVGIG (reference sequence). The junction had 6 bases not matched to a gene; V was cut back by 2 bases and J by 10 bases. CDR3 nucleotide sequence: TGTGCCTGGAGTCTGGGACAGGGCAGCTCACCCCTCCACTTT. It is translated as CAWSLGQGSSPLHF. Filled out from reference TRBV30 and TRBJ1-6, the complete variable domain reads SQTIHQWPATLVQPVGSPLSLECTVEGTSNPNLYWYRQAAGRGLQLLFYSVGIGQISSEVPQNLSASRPQDRQFILSSKKLLLSDSGFYLCAWSLGQGSSPLHFGNGTRLTVT.

V is TRBV19 and J is TRBJ1-6; maybe TRBD1 (6 bases). Germline V gene data show CDR1 as LNHDA and CDR2 as SQIVND (reference sequence). This CDR3 comprises 15 residues. V lost 4 bases to trimming and J lost 10 bases, with 17 bases between them. Written as DNA, the CDR3 is TGTGCCAGTAGTAACCGTGGTCAGGGGAACTCACCCCTCCACTTT. Translated: CASSNRGQGNSPLHF.

The chain couples TRBV4-3 to TRBJ2-1; tentatively, D is TRBD2 (5 bases). CDR3 size: 15 residues. V lost 0 bases and J lost 6, with 12 bases in between. Germline V gene sequence: CDR1 LGHNA, CDR2 YSLEER. The CDR3 spells CASSQDWAGLNEQFF. The CDR3 DNA follows: TGCGCCAGCAGCCAAGATTGGGCAGGACTCAATGAGCAGTTCTTC.

This clone showed up just once. The V call is TRBV9, the J call TRBJ2-1, with D perhaps TRBD2 (5 bases). The germline V gene encodes CDR1 SGDLS and CDR2 YYNGEE. The CDR3 has 16 residues. The V gene lost 4 bases and the J gene lost 3 bases, with 17 bases spanning the gap. CDR3 nucleotides: TGTGCCAGCAGCCCCCCAGCGAGCGGCCACTACAATGAGCAGTTCTTC. Amino acids: CASSPPASGHYNEQFF. Looking up the rest from reference TRBV9 and TRBJ2-1 gives the full variable domain: DSGVTQTPKHLITATGQRVTLRCSPRSGDLSVYWYQQSLDQGLQFLIQYYNGEERAKGNILERFSAQQFPDLHSELNLSSLELGDSALYFCASSPPASGHYNEQFFGPGTRLTVL.

This clone showed up just a few times. The rearrangement joins TRBV4-2 to TRBJ1-2, with a weak D call TRBD1 (5 bases). CDR1 is LGHNA, CDR2 YNFKEQ, per germline. V was shortened by 1 base and J by 7 bases, with 13 bases between the two germline ends. CDR3 length equals 14 residues. DNA for the CDR3: TGTGCCAGCAGCCAAGGAATAGGGGAGGGTGGCTACACCTTC. It codes for CASSQGIGEGGYTF.

The rearrangement links TRBV7-9 to TRBJ1-4, with D possibly being TRBD1 (6 bases). This CDR3 contains 14 residues. The germline CDR1 and CDR2 sequences are SEHNR and FQNEAQ (reference sequence). V lost 6 bases and J lost 7, with 15 bases in between. The CDR3 bases are TGTGCCAGCAGTTTCGGGACATTGGCTGAAAAACTGTTTTTT. Encoded protein: CASSFGTLAEKLFF.

This chain connects TRBV6-6 to TRBJ1-3; 8 positions agree with TRBD1. The length of the CDR3 is 15 residues. Germline V gene lookup returns CDR1 MNHNY and CDR2 SVGAGI (reference sequence). V dropped 6 bases and J dropped 4; count of bases not matched to a gene: 8. CDR3 bases: TGTGCCAGCAGCCCTCAGGGGGCCTTCGGAAACACCATATATTTT. This codes for CASSPQGAFGNTIYF.

V usage is TRBV5-1 and J usage is TRBJ2-3; 11 nucleotides line up with TRBD2. The germline V gene has CDR1 SGHRS and CDR2 YFSETQ. V dropped 3 bases and J dropped 5; count of bases not matched to a gene: 11. The CDR3 is made up of 17 amino acids. In DNA form, the CDR3 reads TGCGCCAGCAGCTCTACAATTAGCGGGGGGGCCCAAGATACGCAGTATTTT. Translated: CASSSTISGGAQDTQYF.

V and J are TRBV7-9 and TRBJ1-1, with D uncertain. Germline lookup yields CDR1 SEHNR and CDR2 FQNEAQ (reference sequence). Trimming took off 1 base at V and 6 bases at J, with 15 bases between the two ends. The length of the CDR3 is 15 residues. In nucleotides, the CDR3 is TGTGCCAGCAGCTTAGTTCCGGGGAAAGCCTCTGAAGCTTTCTTT. Amino acid sequence: CASSLVPGKASEAFF.